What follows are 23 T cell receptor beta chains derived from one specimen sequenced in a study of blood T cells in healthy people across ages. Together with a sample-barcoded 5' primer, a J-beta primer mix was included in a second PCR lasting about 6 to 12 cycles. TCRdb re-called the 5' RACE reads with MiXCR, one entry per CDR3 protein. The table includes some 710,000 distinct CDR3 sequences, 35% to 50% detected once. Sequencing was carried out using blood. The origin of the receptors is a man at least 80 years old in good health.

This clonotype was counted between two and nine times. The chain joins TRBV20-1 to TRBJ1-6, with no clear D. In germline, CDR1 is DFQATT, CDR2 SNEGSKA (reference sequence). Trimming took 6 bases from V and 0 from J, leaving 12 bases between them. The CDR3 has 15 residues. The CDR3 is CSARYESSYNSPLHF. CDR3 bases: TGCAGTGCAAGATACGAGAGCTCCTATAATTCACCCCTCCACTTT.

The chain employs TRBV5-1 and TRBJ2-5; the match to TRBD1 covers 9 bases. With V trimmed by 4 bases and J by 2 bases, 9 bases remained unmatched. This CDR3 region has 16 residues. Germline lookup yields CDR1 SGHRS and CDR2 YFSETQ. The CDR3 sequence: CASSDKTGGGQETQYF. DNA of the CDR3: TGCGCCAGCAGCGATAAAACAGGGGGCGGGCAAGAGACCCAGTACTTC.

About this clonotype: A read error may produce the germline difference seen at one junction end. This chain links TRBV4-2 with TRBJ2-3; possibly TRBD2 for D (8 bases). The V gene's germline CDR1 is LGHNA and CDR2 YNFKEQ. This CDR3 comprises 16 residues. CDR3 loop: CASSQRGGPGTDTQYF. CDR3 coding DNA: TGTGCCAGCAGCCAACGCGGGGGGCCCGGGACAGATACACAGTATTTT.

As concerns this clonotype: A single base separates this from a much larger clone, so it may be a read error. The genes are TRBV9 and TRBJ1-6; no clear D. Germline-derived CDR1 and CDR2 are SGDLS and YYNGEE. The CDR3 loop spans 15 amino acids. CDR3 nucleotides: TGTGCCAGCAGTCGCGGGAGCTCCCATAATTCACCCCTCCACTTT. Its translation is CASSRGSSHNSPLHF.

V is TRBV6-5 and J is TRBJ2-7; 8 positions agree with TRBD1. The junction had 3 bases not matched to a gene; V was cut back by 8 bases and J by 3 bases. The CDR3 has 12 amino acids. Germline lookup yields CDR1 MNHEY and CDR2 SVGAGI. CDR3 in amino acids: CASGQGYYEQYF. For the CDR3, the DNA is TGTGCCAGCGGACAGGGCTACTACGAGCAGTACTTC.

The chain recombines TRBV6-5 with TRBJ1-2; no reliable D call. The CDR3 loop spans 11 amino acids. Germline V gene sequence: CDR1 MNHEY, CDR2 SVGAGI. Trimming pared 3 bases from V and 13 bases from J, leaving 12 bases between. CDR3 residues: CASSYMLAGTF. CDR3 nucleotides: TGTGCCAGCAGTTATATGCTAGCGGGCACCTTC.

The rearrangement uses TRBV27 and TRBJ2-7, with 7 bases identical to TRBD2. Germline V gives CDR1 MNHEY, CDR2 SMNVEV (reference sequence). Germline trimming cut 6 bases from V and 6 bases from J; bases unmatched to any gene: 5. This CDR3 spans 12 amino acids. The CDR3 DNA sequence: TGTGCCAGCAGAACCGCGGGGGTCGAGCAGTACTTC. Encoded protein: CASRTAGVEQYF.

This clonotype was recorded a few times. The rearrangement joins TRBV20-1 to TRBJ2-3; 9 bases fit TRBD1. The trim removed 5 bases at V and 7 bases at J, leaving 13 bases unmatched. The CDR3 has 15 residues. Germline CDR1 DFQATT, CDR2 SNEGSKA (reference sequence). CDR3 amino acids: CSAGLPGQGLNTQYF. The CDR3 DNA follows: TGCAGTGCTGGTCTACCGGGACAGGGTCTGAATACGCAGTATTTT.

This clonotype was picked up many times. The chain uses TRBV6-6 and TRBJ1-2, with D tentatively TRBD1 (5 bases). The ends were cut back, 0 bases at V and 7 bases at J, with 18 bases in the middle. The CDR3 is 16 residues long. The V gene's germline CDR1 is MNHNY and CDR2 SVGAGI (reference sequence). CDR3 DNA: TGTGCCAGCAGTTACTCGCGGGCAGGGTGGGACTCTGGCTACACCTTC. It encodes CASSYSRAGWDSGYTF.

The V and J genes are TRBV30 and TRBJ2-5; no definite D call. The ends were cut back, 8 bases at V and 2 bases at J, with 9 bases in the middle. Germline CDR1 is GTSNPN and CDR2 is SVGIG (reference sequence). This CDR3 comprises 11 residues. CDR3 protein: CATDGQETQYF. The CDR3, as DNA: TGTGCCACGGACGGGCAAGAGACCCAGTACTTC.

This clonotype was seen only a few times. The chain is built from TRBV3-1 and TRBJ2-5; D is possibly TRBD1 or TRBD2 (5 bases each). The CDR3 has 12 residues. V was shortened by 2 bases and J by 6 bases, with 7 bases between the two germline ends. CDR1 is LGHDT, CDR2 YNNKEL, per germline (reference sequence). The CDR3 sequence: CASSQWGKTQYF. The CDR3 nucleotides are TGTGCCAGCAGCCAATGGGGGAAGACCCAGTACTTC.

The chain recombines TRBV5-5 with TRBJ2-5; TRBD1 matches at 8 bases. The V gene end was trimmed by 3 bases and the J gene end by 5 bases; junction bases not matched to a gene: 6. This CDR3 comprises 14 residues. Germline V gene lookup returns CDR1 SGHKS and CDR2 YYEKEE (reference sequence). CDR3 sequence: CASSSNRGDETQYF. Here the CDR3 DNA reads TGTGCCAGCAGCTCCAACAGGGGGGATGAGACCCAGTACTTC.

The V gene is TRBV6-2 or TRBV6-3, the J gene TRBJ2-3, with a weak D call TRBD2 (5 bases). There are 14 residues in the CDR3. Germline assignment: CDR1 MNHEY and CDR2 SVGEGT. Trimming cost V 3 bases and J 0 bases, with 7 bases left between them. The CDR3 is CASSYRGSTDTQYF. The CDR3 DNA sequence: TGTGCCAGCAGTTATCGGGGAAGCACAGATACGCAGTATTTT.

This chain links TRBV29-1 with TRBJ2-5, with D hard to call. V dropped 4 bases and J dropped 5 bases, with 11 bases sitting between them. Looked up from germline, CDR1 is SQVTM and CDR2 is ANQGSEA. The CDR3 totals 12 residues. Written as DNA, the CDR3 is TGCAGCGTTGGGGTAGCTGGGGAGACCCAGTACTTC. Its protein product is CSVGVAGETQYF.

The CDR3 loop is CASNSDLTYEQYF. The CDR3, as DNA: TGTGCCAGCAACAGTGACTTAACCTACGAGCAGTACTTC. This chain uses TRBV7-9 with TRBJ2-7; D is undetermined. Germline values: CDR1 SEHNR, CDR2 FQNEAQ (reference sequence). V lost 7 bases and J 2 bases, leaving 12 bases between the germline ends. This CDR3 has 13 amino acids.

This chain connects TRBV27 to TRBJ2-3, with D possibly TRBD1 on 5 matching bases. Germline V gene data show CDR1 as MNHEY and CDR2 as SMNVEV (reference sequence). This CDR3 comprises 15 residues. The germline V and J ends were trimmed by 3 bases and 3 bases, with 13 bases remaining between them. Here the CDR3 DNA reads TGTGCCAGCAGTTTCAGTAGCAGGACAACAGATACGCAGTATTTT. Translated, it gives CASSFSSRTTDTQYF.

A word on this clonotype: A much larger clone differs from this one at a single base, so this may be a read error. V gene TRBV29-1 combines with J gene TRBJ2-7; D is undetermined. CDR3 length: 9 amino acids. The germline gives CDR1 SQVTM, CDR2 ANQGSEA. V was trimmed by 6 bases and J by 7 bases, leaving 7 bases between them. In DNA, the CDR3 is TGCAGCGTAGGTAATGAGCAGTACTTC. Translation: CSVGNEQYF.

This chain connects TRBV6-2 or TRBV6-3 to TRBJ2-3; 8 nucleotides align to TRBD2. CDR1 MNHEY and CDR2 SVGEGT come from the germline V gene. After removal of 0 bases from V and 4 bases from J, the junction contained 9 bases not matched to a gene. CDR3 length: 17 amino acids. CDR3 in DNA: TGTGCCAGCAGTTACTCCGGGACTAGGAGTGTCTCAGATACGCAGTATTTT. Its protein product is CASSYSGTRSVSDTQYF.

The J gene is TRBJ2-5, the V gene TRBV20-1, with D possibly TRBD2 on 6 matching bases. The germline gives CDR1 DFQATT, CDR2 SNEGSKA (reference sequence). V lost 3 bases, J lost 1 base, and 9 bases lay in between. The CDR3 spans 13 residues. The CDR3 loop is CSASAGLQETQYF. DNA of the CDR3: TGCAGTGCTAGTGCGGGACTCCAAGAGACCCAGTACTTC.

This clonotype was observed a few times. CDR3 sequence: CASSTRTSLRGYNEQFF. The CDR3, as DNA: TGTGCCAGCAGTACACGGACTAGCCTTAGGGGTTACAATGAGCAGTTCTTC. The J gene is TRBJ2-1, the V gene TRBV28, with 8 positions matching TRBD2. V gave up 5 bases and J gave up 4 bases; unmatched junction bases: 13. Germline CDR1 and CDR2: MDHEN and SYDVKM. CDR3 size: 17 residues.

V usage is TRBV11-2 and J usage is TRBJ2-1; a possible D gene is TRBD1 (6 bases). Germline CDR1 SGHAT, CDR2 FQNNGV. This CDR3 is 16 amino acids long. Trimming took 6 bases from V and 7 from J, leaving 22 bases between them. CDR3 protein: CASRQGGGSGGNEQFF. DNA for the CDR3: TGTGCCAGCAGACAAGGTGGGGGCTCAGGTGGGAATGAGCAGTTCTTC.

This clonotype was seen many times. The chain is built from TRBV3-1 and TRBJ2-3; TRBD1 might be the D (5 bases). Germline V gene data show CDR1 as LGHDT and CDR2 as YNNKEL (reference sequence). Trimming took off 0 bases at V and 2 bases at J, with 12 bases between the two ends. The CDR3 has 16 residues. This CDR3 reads CASSQDFGQFTDTQYF. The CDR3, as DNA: TGTGCCAGCAGCCAAGATTTCGGACAATTCACAGATACGCAGTATTTT.

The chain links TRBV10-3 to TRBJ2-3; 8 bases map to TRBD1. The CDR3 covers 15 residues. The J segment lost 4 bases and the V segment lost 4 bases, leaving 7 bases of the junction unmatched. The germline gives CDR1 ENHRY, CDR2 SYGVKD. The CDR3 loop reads CAISGQDRGSDTQYF. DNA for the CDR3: TGTGCCATCAGTGGCCAAGACAGGGGATCAGATACGCAGTATTTT.